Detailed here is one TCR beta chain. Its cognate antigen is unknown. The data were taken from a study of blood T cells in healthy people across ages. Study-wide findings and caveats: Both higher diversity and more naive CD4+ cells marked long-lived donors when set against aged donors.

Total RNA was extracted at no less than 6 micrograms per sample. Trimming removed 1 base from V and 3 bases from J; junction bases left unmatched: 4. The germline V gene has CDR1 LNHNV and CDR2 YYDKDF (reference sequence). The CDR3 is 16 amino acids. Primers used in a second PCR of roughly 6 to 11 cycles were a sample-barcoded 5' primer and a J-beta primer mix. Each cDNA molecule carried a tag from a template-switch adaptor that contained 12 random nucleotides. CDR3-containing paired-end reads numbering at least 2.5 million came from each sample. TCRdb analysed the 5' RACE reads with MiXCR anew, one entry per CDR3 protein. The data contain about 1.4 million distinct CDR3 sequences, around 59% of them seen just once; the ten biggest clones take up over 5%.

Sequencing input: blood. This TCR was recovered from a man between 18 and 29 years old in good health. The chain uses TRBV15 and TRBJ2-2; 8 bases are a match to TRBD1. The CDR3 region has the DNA TGTGCCACCAGCAGAGGTGACAGGGGTTACACCGGGGAGCTGTTTTTT. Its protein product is CATSRGDRGYTGELFF.